Each of the 10 T cell receptor beta chains below was sequenced from the same sample in a study of early stage breast cancer tumors. The protocol was immunoSEQ multiplex PCR, while the TCRdb copy is restricted to in-frame clones and leaves out a portion. The sample yields under 20,000 clones, around 82% seen once. Sequencing used blood. These receptors were collected from a person aged 65 to 85 with breast cancer.

The V and J genes are TRBV7-6 and TRBJ1-1; D unresolved. V lost 2 bases and J lost 0, with 7 bases in between. The CDR3 runs 14 residues. From germline, CDR1 is SGHVS and CDR2 FNYEAQ. The CDR3 DNA is TGTGCCAGCAGCTTAACAGCTTTGAACACTGAAGCTTTCTTT. Its protein is CASSLTALNTEAFF. Complete variable domain (other parts from reference TRBV7-6 and TRBJ1-1): GAGVSQSPRYKVTKRGQDVALRCDPISGHVSLYWYRQALGQGPEFLTYFNYEAQQDKSGLPNDRFSAERPEGSISTLTIQRTEQRDSAMYRCASSLTALNTEAFFGQGTRLTVV.

DNA for the CDR3: TGCGCCAGCAGCCAAGTTGACGGGGGGGGAAGAACTAATGAAAAACTGTTTTTT. Protein: CASSQVDGGGRTNEKLFF. This chain links TRBV4-3 with TRBJ1-4; D perhaps matches TRBD1 (5 bases). V was pared by 1 base and J by 1 base, with 16 bases between. The CDR3 is 18 amino acids. Per germline, CDR1 LGHNA and CDR2 YSLEER.

With regard to this clone: This CDR3 is also generated by other DNA sequences in the sample. The V call is TRBV6-1, the J call TRBJ1-5, with D maybe TRBD1 (5 bases). The CDR3 sequence is 14 residues long. Germline lookup yields CDR1 MNHNS and CDR2 SASEGT. Trimming cost V 6 bases and J 4 bases, with 13 bases left between them. For the CDR3, the DNA is TGTGCCAGCAGCGACCGGGGGGGGAATCAGCCCCAGCATTTT. This codes for CASSDRGGNQPQHF.

The count of this clone is one. This chain links TRBV5-1 with TRBJ1-3; D not certain. This CDR3 spans 13 amino acids. Trimming stripped 7 bases from V and 4 bases from J, with 12 bases between. Germline CDR1 reads SGHRS; CDR2 reads YFSETQ. CDR3 in amino acids: CASREPGGNTIYF. The DNA of the CDR3 is TGCGCCAGCCGGGAACCAGGCGGAAACACCATATATTTT.

The chain links TRBV5-6 to TRBJ2-3; 7 bases agree with TRBD1. V lost 0 bases, J lost 1 base, and 2 bases stayed unmatched. CDR1 is SGHDT and CDR2 is YYEEEE in the germline V gene. CDR3 length: 15 amino acids. This CDR3 reads CASSLVGTGTDTQYF. CDR3 sequence (DNA): TGTGCCAGCAGCTTGGTCGGGACAGGCACAGATACGCAGTATTTT.

This clone was recorded only once. The CDR3 coding sequence is TGTGCCAGTAGTATTGGCCAGGGGTATACTGAAGCTTTCTTT. It yields the protein CASSIGQGYTEAFF. The chain joins TRBV19 to TRBJ1-1, with D perhaps TRBD1 (6 bases). V shed 3 bases and J shed 5 bases, with 13 bases lying between them. Germline loops: CDR1 LNHDA, CDR2 SQIVND (reference sequence). The CDR3 is 14 residues long.

The chain carries TRBV5-6 and TRBJ1-3; D remains ambiguous. The V and J ends lost 0 bases and 0 bases respectively, with 7 bases between them. The CDR3 length is 15 residues. CDR1 is SGHDT and CDR2 is YYEEEE in the germline V gene. The CDR3 reads CASSLAQISGNTIYF. As DNA, the CDR3 is TGTGCCAGCAGCTTGGCTCAGATCTCTGGAAACACCATATATTTT.

The chain recombines TRBV5-8 with TRBJ2-4; D is possibly TRBD1 (6 bases). The V gene lost 4 bases and the J gene lost 12 bases, with 14 bases spanning the gap. Germline V gene data show CDR1 as SGHTS and CDR2 as YDEGEE. The CDR3 is made up of 12 amino acids. The CDR3, as DNA: TGTGCCAGCAGCAAACCGGGACAAACTCAGTACTTC. This codes for CASSKPGQTQYF.

This chain links TRBV30 with TRBJ1-2, with D possibly being TRBD1 (6 bases). Germline-derived CDR1 and CDR2 are GTSNPN and SVGIG (reference sequence). Trimming cost V 3 bases and J 4 bases, with 12 bases left between them. The CDR3 extends over 13 amino acids. The CDR3 nucleotides are TGTGCCTGGAGGGCGACAGGTGGCTATGGCTACACCTTC. Its protein is CAWRATGGYGYTF.

The V call is TRBV28, the J call TRBJ1-6; D is undetermined. CDR1 and CDR2 from the germline V gene are MDHEN and SYDVKM. The CDR3 has 11 amino acids. Trimming stripped 3 bases from V and 10 bases from J, with 4 bases between. The chain's CDR3 is CASSLSSPLHF. DNA for the CDR3: TGTGCCAGCAGTTTGAGCTCACCCCTCCACTTT.